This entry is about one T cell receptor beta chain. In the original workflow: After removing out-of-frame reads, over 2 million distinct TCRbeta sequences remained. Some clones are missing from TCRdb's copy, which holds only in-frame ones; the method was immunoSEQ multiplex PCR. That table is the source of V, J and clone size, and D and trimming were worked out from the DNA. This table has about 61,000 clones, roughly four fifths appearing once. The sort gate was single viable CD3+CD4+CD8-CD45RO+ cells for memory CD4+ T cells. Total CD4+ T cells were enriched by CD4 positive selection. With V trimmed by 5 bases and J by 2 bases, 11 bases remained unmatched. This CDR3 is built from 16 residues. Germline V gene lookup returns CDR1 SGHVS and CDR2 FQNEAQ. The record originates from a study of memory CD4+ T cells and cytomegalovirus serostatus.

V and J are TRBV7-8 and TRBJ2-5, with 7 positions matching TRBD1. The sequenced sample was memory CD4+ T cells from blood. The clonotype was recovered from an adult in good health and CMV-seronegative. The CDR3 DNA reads TGTGCCAGCAGCCCGCGAAAGGCCAGGGGGCAAGAGACCCAGTACTTC. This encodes CASSPRKARGQETQYF.